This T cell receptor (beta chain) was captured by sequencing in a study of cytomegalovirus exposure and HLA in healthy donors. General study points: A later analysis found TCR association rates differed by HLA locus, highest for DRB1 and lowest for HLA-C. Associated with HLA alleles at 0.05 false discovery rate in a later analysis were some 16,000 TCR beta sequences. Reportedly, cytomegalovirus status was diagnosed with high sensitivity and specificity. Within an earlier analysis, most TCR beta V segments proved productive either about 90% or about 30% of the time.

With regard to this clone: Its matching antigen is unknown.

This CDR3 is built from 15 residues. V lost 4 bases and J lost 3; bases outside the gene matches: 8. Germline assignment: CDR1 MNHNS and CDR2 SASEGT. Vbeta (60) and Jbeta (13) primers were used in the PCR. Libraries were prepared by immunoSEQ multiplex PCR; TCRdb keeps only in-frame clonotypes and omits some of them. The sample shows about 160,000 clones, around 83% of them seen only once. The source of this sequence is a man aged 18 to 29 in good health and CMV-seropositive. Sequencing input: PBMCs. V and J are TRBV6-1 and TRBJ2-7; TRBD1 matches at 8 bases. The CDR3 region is CASSVVGQGLYEQYF. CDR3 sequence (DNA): TGTGCCAGCAGTGTAGTCGGACAGGGACTCTACGAGCAGTACTTC.